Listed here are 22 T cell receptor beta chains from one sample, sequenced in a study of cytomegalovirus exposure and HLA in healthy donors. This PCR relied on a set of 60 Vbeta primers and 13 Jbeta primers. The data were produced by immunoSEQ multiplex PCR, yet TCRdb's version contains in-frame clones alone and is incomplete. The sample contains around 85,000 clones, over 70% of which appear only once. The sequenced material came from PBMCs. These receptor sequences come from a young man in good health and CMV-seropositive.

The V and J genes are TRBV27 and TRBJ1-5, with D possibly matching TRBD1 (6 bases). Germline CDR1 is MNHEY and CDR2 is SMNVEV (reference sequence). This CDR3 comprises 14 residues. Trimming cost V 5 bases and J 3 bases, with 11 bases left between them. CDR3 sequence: CASSPGQSNQPQHF. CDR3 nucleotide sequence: TGTGCCAGCAGTCCGGGACAATCCAATCAGCCCCAGCATTTT.

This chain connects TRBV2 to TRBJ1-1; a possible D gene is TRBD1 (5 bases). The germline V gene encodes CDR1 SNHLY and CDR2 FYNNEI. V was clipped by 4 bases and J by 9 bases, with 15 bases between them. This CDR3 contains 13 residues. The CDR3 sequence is CASSGGDLAKAFF. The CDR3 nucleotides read TGTGCCAGCAGTGGTGGGGACTTAGCAAAAGCTTTCTTT.

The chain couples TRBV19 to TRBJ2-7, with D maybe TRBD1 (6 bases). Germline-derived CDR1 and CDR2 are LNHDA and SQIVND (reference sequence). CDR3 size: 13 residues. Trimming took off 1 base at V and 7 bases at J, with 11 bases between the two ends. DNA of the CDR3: TGTGCCAGTAGTATAGGTTCCAGGGGTGAGCAGTACTTC. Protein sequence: CASSIGSRGEQYF.

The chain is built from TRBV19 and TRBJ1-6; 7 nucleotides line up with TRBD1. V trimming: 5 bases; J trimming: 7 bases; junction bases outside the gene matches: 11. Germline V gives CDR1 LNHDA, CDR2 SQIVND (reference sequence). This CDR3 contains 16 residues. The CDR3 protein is CASSDYAGQQNSPLHF. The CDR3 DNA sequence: TGTGCCAGTAGTGACTATGCGGGACAGCAGAATTCACCCCTCCACTTT.

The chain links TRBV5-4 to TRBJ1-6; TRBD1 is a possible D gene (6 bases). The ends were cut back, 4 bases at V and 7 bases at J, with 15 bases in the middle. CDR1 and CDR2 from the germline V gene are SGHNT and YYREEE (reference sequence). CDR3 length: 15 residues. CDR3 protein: CASSRSGGRNSPLHF. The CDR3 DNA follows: TGTGCCAGCAGCCGCTCGGGGGGCCGGAATTCACCCCTCCACTTT.

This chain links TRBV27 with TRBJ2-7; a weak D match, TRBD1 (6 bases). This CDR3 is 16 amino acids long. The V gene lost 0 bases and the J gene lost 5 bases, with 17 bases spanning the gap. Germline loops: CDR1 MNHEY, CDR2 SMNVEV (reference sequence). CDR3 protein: CASSLSLPGEVHEQYF. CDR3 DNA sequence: TGTGCCAGCAGTTTATCCCTTCCAGGGGAAGTCCACGAGCAGTACTTC.

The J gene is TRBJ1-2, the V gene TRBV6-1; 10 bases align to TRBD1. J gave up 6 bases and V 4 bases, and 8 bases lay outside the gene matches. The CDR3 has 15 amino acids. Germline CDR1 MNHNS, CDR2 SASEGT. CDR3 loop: CASSAPDRGGHGYTF. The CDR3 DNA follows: TGTGCCAGCAGTGCTCCGGACAGGGGGGGACATGGCTACACCTTC.

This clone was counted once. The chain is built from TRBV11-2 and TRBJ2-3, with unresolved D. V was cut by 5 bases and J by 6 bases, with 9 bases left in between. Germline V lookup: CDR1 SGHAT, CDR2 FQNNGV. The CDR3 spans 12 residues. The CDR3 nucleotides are TGTGCCAGCAGCCCCTCACTGGATACGCAGTATTTT. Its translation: CASSPSLDTQYF.

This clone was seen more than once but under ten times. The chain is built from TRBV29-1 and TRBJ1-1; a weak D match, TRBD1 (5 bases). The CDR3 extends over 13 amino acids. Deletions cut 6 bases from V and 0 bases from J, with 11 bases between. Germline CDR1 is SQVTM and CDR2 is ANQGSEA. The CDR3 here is CSVAQTVNTEAFF. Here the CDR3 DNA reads TGCAGCGTAGCCCAGACAGTGAACACTGAAGCTTTCTTT.

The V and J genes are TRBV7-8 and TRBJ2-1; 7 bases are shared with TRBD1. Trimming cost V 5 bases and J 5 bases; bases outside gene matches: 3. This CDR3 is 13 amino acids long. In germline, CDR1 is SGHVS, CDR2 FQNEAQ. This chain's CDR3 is CASSLDRDNEQFF. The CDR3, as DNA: TGTGCCAGCAGCCTTGACAGGGACAATGAGCAGTTCTTC.

Here the CDR3 DNA reads TGTGCCAGCAGAGAGCCACTAGCGTCAGATACGCAGTATTTT. This sequence encodes CASREPLASDTQYF. The chain recombines TRBV6-5 with TRBJ2-3; TRBD2 matches 7 bases. From germline, CDR1 is MNHEY and CDR2 SVGAGI. J was trimmed by 4 bases and V by 6 bases; bases with no gene match: 7. The CDR3 spans 14 residues.

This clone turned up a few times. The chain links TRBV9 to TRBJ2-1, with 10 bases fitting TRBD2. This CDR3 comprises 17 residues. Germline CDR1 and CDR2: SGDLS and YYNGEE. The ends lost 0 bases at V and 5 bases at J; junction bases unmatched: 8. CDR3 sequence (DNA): TGTGCCAGCAGCGTAGCTTGGTCTAGCGGGGGCCACAATGAGCAGTTCTTC. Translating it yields CASSVAWSSGGHNEQFF.

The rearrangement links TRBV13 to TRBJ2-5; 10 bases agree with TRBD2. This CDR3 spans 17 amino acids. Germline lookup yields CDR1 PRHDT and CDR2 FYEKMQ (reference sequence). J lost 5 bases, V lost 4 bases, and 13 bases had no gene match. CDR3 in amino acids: CASSSDTSGGAEETQYF. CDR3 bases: TGTGCCAGCAGCTCCGATACAAGCGGGGGGGCAGAGGAGACCCAGTACTTC.

CDR3 sequence reads: CASSPAGTGRLYGYTF. The CDR3 nucleotides read TGTGCCAGCAGCCCAGCCGGGACAGGTCGCCTCTATGGCTACACCTTC. V and J are TRBV7-9 and TRBJ1-2, with 8 bases that match TRBD1. V lost 5 bases and J lost 4; bases outside the gene matches: 12. Germline V lookup: CDR1 SEHNR, CDR2 FQNEAQ (reference sequence). The length of the CDR3 is 16 residues.

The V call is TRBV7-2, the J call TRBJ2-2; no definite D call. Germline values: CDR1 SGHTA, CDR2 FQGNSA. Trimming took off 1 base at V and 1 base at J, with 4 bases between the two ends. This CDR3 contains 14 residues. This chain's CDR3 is CASSLGQNTGELFF. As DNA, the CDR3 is TGTGCCAGCAGCTTAGGGCAGAACACCGGGGAGCTGTTTTTT.

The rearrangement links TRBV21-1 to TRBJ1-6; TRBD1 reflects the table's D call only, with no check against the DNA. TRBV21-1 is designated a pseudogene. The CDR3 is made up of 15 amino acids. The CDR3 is CASSPRDRQNSPLHF. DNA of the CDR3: TGTGCCAGCAGCCCTCGGGACAGACAGAATTCACCCCTCCACTTT.

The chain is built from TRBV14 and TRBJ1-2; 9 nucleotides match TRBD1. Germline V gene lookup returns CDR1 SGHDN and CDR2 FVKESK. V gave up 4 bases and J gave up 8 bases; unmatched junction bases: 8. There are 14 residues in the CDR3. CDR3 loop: CASSPGQGVGGYTF. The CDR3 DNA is TGTGCCAGCAGCCCGGGACAGGGAGTAGGAGGCTACACCTTC. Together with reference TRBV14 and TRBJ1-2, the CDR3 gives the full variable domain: EAGVTQFPSHSVIEKGQTVTLRCDPISGHDNLYWYRRVMGKEIKFLLHFVKESKQDESGMPNNRFLAERTGGTYSTLKVQPAELEDSGVYFCASSPGQGVGGYTFGSGTRLTVV.

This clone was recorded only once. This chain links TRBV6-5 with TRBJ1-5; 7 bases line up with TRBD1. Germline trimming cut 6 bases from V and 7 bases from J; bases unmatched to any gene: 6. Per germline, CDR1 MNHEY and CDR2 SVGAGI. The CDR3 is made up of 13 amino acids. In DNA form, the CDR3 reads TGTGCCAGCAGCCCGACAGGGAGGCAGCCCCAGCATTTT. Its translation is CASSPTGRQPQHF.

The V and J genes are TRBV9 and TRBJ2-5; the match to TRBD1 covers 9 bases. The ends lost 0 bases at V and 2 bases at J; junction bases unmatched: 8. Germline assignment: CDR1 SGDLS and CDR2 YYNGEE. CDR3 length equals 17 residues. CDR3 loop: CASSVAGQGYGQETQYF. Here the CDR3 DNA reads TGTGCCAGCAGCGTAGCCGGACAGGGGTATGGTCAAGAGACCCAGTACTTC.

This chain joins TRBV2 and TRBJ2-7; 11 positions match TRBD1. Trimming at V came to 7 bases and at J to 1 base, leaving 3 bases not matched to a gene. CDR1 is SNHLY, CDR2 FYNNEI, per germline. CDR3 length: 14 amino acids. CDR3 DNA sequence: TGTGCCAGCAACGGACAGGGGGCATCCTACGAGCAGTACTTC. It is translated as CASNGQGASYEQYF.

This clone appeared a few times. DNA for the CDR3: TGTGCCAGCAGCTTAGTAGGGACTAGCGGGGGGGGTGAGCAGTTCTTC. This translates into CASSLVGTSGGGEQFF. The chain employs TRBV7-2 and TRBJ2-1, with 16 bases fitting TRBD2. The CDR3 extends over 16 amino acids. The ends lost 1 base at V and 9 bases at J; junction bases unmatched: 3. In germline, CDR1 is SGHTA, CDR2 FQGNSA.

In nucleotides, the CDR3 is TGTGCCAGCAGCCTCACTTTGGAAGCGAAGGCAGATACGCAGTATTTT. Translating gives CASSLTLEAKADTQYF. The chain joins TRBV9 to TRBJ2-3, with no clear D. Germline CDR1 and CDR2: SGDLS and YYNGEE. Between the trimmed V and J ends, which lost 4 bases and 4 bases, there was a span of 19 bases. This CDR3 contains 16 residues.